The clone carrying this T cell receptor beta chain was found once. Individuals drawn from around 25 US areas were roughly 18 to 100 years old. This entry comes from a study of blood T cell repertoires in COVID-19. Authors' methods: Nucleated cell number was recorded as an estimate derived from reference gene primer amplification. Assay: immunoSEQ multiplex PCR; the TCRdb copy retains only in-frame clones and omits some. V and J calls and clone size come straight from that table; D and trimming were deduced from the DNA. The top ten hold about 1% of the sample, which has 250,000 to 350,000 clones, roughly 86% seen once. V dropped 5 bases and J dropped 6; count of bases not matched to a gene: 12. The V gene's germline CDR1 is SGHVS and CDR2 FQNEAQ. The CDR3 is 16 residues long.

Sample: PBMCs or T cells enriched from blood (not recorded which). This receptor was identified in a woman aged 25-40 years who had recovered from COVID-19. The gene calls are TRBV7-8 and TRBJ1-5, with 8 bases lining up with TRBD1. Here the CDR3 DNA reads TGTGCCAGCAGCCAAAGACTGGGACAGGCACCTCAGCCCCAGCATTTT. Translated, it gives CASSQRLGQAPQPQHF.